These 11 T cell receptor beta chains share one sample of origin, sequenced in a study of shared clonotypes between healthy human individuals. Sequencing was performed with immunoSEQ multiplex PCR; in TCRdb, only in-frame clones are kept and a portion is missing. Among more than 2 million clones, 85% to 95% were seen once, and the ten largest hold more than 0.1%. Source material: naive CD4+ T cells sorted from blood. The subset here: CD45RA+ positively selected. The receptors come from a man aged 18 to 30 in good health.

The rearrangement joins TRBV5-1 to TRBJ2-5; tentatively, D is TRBD2 (6 bases). Between the trimmed V and J ends, which lost 5 bases and 1 base, there was a span of 12 bases. The CDR3 is 14 amino acids. Germline CDR1 and CDR2: SGHRS and YFSETQ. CDR3 sequence (DNA): TGCGCCAGCAGGTCCGGGGGTTCCCAAGAGACCCAGTACTTC. This codes for CASRSGGSQETQYF.

The V and J genes are TRBV27 and TRBJ2-7, with no clear D. The CDR3 spans 10 residues. Germline assignment: CDR1 MNHEY and CDR2 SMNVEV (reference sequence). Trimming removed 6 bases from V and 4 bases from J, with 4 bases in between. CDR3 nucleotide sequence: TGTGCCAGCAGGGAATACGAGCAGTACTTC. Its translation: CASREYEQYF.

The chain joins TRBV5-1 to TRBJ2-5; tentative D call: TRBD1 (6 bases). This CDR3 has 13 residues. Looked up from germline, CDR1 is SGHRS and CDR2 is YFSETQ. V shed 4 bases and J shed 5 bases, with 12 bases lying between them. The CDR3 DNA reads as TGCGCCAGCAGCCCAGGGGAGTCGGAGACCCAGTACTTC. Translated: CASSPGESETQYF.

The CDR3 DNA sequence: TGTGCCAGCAGTTCACGGACAGGGCAAGGACCCCTCCACTTT. Its translation: CASSSRTGQGPLHF. This rearrangement joins TRBV6-5 to TRBJ1-6; TRBD1 aligns across 8 bases. This CDR3 is built from 14 residues. Unmatched junction bases numbered 8, after V lost 4 bases and J lost 12 bases. CDR1 is MNHEY, CDR2 SVGAGI, per germline.

This clone was recorded only once. V and J are TRBV9 and TRBJ2-3, with 12 bases identical to TRBD2. Germline loops: CDR1 SGDLS, CDR2 YYNGEE. The CDR3 length is 14 residues. Germline trimming cut 4 bases from V and 6 bases from J; bases unmatched to any gene: 3. The CDR3 DNA follows: TGTGCCAGCAGCCTCACTAGCGGGGGGGATACGCAGTATTTT. Its translation is CASSLTSGGDTQYF.

The CDR3 here is CASSFTKRANVLTF. CDR3 in DNA: TGTGCCAGCAGTTTCACTAAGCGGGCCAACGTCCTGACTTTC. The V gene is TRBV28, the J gene TRBJ2-6; no reliable D call. Per germline, CDR1 MDHEN and CDR2 SYDVKM. CDR3 length: 14 amino acids. The V end was cut by 3 bases, the J end by 5 bases, with 8 bases between.

The chain couples TRBV5-1 to TRBJ2-7, with D tentatively TRBD1 (6 bases). Trimming cost V 0 bases and J 4 bases, with 17 bases left between them. The CDR3 is 16 residues long. CDR1 is SGHRS and CDR2 is YFSETQ in the germline V gene. The DNA of the CDR3 is TGCGCCAGCAGCTTGGAACAGGGCAACGGATTTTACGAGCAGTACTTC. It translates to CASSLEQGNGFYEQYF.

The chain is built from TRBV7-9 and TRBJ1-2, with 9 bases fitting TRBD1. Germline CDR1 is SEHNR and CDR2 is FQNEAQ (reference sequence). CDR3 length equals 15 residues. Unmatched junction bases numbered 11, after V lost 4 bases and J lost 8 bases. This CDR3 reads CASSWGQGGALGYTF. In DNA, the CDR3 is TGTGCCAGCAGCTGGGGACAGGGTGGCGCATTGGGCTACACCTTC.

In the case of this clone: In the same sample, other DNA sequences code for this CDR3. This sequence joins TRBV5-1 and TRBJ1-6, with D tentatively TRBD1 (6 bases). There are 14 residues in the CDR3. The V gene's germline CDR1 is SGHRS and CDR2 YFSETQ. Trimming removed 4 bases at V and 5 bases at J, with 10 bases between. CDR3 sequence: CASSPGQNNSPLHF. The CDR3 DNA follows: TGCGCCAGCAGCCCTGGACAGAATAATTCACCCCTCCACTTT.

For this clone: Given a much more abundant clone one base away, this may be a read error. This CDR3 is also generated by other DNA sequences in the sample. The chain has TRBV2 and TRBJ1-5; D is undetermined. In germline, CDR1 is SNHLY, CDR2 FYNNEI. V shed 5 bases and J shed 0 bases, with 5 bases lying between them. The CDR3 loop spans 13 amino acids. The CDR3 region is CASSRDSNQPQHF. In nucleotides, the CDR3 is TGTGCCAGCAGTCGAGATAGCAATCAGCCCCAGCATTTT.

The V gene is TRBV2, the J gene TRBJ1-6; TRBD1 matches 11 bases. The V and J ends lost 6 bases and 7 bases, in that order; junction bases with no gene match: 2. The germline V gene has CDR1 SNHLY and CDR2 FYNNEI. CDR3 length: 14 amino acids. This CDR3 is CASRGQGGNSPLHF. The CDR3 bases are TGTGCCAGCAGGGGACAGGGGGGGAATTCACCCCTCCACTTT.